Given below is one TCR beta chain in context. The antigen is unknown. This record belongs to a study of shared clonotypes between healthy human individuals. Whole-study results and caveats: Clonotypes not shared had lower generation probabilities than those common to all four donors.

The assay was carried out at the deep level. Original processing methods: Filtering of immunoSEQ junctional sequences could not match full-length read filtering. Profiling relied on immunoSEQ multiplex PCR, and the TCRdb table lists in-frame clones only, not all of them. The D gene and trimming were derived from the DNA, and the V and J assignments and clone size from that table. The profile covers approximately 2,200,000 clones, with 90% to 95% appearing a single time and roughly 1.8% taken by the ten largest. CDR1 is MDHEN, CDR2 SYDVKM, per germline. With 6 bases clipped from V and 1 base from J, the junction kept 6 bases outside the gene matches. This CDR3 spans 16 amino acids. CD45RO negativity and positive selection for CCR7 defined naive CD8 cells, a population that excluded terminally differentiated effector memory CD45RA+ cells. Every donor, a Caucasian adult, lived in Nashville, Tennessee.

The gene calls are TRBV28 and TRBJ2-5; 12 bases are a match to TRBD1. The origin of this receptor is a man younger than 35 in good health. Some clones in this sample may be carry-over from other donors' samples. Sample: naive CD8+ T cells from PBMCs. CDR3 loop: CASSLGQGALQETQYF. The CDR3 DNA reads as TGTGCCAGCAGCCTGGGACAGGGGGCGCTCCAAGAGACCCAGTACTTC.